Detailed here is one T cell receptor (beta chain). The antigen remains unidentified. The data originate from a study of graft-versus-host responses after intestinal transplantation. The CDR3 spans 14 residues. Trimming took 1 base from V and 7 from J, leaving 13 bases between them. Germline V gives CDR1 MNHNS, CDR2 SASEGT. Generated by immunoSEQ multiplex PCR, the TCRdb table keeps only in-frame clones and is missing some. The sample has over 65,000 clones, 75% to 95% seen once. J is TRBJ1-1 and V is TRBV6-1; D might be TRBD1 (5 bases). The sequencing used unstimulated CD8+ T cells sorted from spleen or lymph node cells, collected before transplant. The TCR comes from a human donor who was the organ donor for an intestinal transplant. The CDR3 DNA follows: TGTGCCAGCAGTGAAGACGGAGGGGCGGGTGAAGCTTTCTTT. Protein: CASSEDGGAGEAFF.